What follows are 15 T cell receptor beta chains derived from one specimen sequenced in a study of blood T cells in healthy people across ages. With a J-beta primer mix and a sample-barcoded 5' primer, a second PCR ran about 7 to 12 cycles. Each CDR3 protein gets one entry after TCRdb re-called the 5' RACE reads with MiXCR. Here the sample spans some 1.8 million distinct CDR3 sequences, around 40% being singletons. The source material was blood. These receptors all stem from a human donor in good health.

V usage is TRBV20-1 and J usage is TRBJ1-4; TRBD1 aligns across 7 bases. This CDR3 is built from 13 residues. Germline assignment: CDR1 DFQATT and CDR2 SNEGSKA (reference sequence). V dropped 5 bases and J dropped 4; count of bases not matched to a gene: 4. CDR3 protein: CSAPGQSNEKLFF. In nucleotides, the CDR3 is TGCAGTGCTCCGGGACAGAGTAATGAAAAACTGTTTTTT.

For this clonotype: This clone may be a read error of a much larger clone one base away. The CDR3 spells CASSFQGKETQFF. The CDR3 nucleotides are TGTGCCAGCAGTTTCCAGGGGAAGGAGACCCAGTTCTTC. J is TRBJ2-5 and V is TRBV27, with D possibly matching TRBD1 (6 bases). The J call may be in error: the DNA end matches TRBJ2-1 better. The CDR3 contains 13 residues. Germline V gives CDR1 MNHEY, CDR2 SMNVEV (reference sequence).

Turning to this clonotype: It is likely a read error, because the conserved phenylalanine at the end of the CDR3 is missing. The V gene is TRBV7-2, the J gene TRBJ2-1, with D perhaps TRBD2 (6 bases). The CDR3 is made up of 13 amino acids. V was pared by 4 bases and J by 2 bases, with 6 bases between. Looked up from germline, CDR1 is SGHTA and CDR2 is FQGNSA. The CDR3 protein is CASSWGAYNEQFC. Written as DNA, the CDR3 is TGTGCCAGCAGCTGGGGGGCCTACAATGAGCAGTTCTGC.

This clonotype appeared a few times. The rearrangement uses TRBV27 and TRBJ2-3; TRBD2 matches at 9 bases. With V trimmed by 1 base and J by 0 bases, 2 bases remained unmatched. Germline loops: CDR1 MNHEY, CDR2 SMNVEV (reference sequence). The CDR3 length is 16 residues. The CDR3 region is CASSLFSGGSTDTQYF. CDR3 DNA: TGTGCCAGCAGTTTATTTAGCGGGGGAAGCACAGATACGCAGTATTTT.

This clonotype appeared once. This chain uses TRBV6-2 or TRBV6-3 with TRBJ1-6, with D perhaps TRBD1 (5 bases). Between the trimmed V and J ends, which lost 7 bases and 14 bases, there was a span of 24 bases. The CDR3 runs 15 residues. Germline values: CDR1 MNHEY, CDR2 SVGEGT. The DNA for the CDR3 is TGTGCCAGCACGAACCGTATGGGGACGGAACCGTCCCTCCACTTT. Its protein is CASTNRMGTEPSLHF.

This clonotype came up a few times. The rearrangement links TRBV7-3 to TRBJ2-1, with D maybe TRBD1 (5 bases). Germline V gives CDR1 SGHTA, CDR2 FQGTGA. The CDR3 covers 14 residues. V was cut by 3 bases and J by 2 bases, with 8 bases left in between. The CDR3 protein is CASSFGRAYNEQFF. CDR3 sequence (DNA): TGTGCCAGCAGCTTTGGCAGGGCCTACAATGAGCAGTTCTTC.

The chain combines TRBV4-3 with TRBJ2-6; D is perhaps TRBD2 (6 bases). In germline, CDR1 is LGHNA, CDR2 YSLEER. V dropped 0 bases and J dropped 4 bases, with 10 bases sitting between them. This CDR3 contains 16 residues. The DNA of the CDR3 is TGCGCCAGCAGCCAAGATATAGGGAGGGGGGCCAACGTCCTGACTTTC. This translates into CASSQDIGRGANVLTF.

This clonotype was observed a handful of times. The chain employs TRBV12-3 or TRBV12-4 and TRBJ2-7; 9 positions agree with TRBD2. Unmatched junction bases numbered 11, after V lost 5 bases and J lost 6 bases. The CDR3 spans 15 residues. The DNA for the CDR3 is TGTGCCAGCAGTCAATCGGCGGGGGGGTTCCCCGAGCAGTACTTC. As protein: CASSQSAGGFPEQYF.

This clonotype was seen a handful of times. V gene TRBV9 combines with J gene TRBJ2-1; 8 nucleotides match TRBD1. V gave up 3 bases and J gave up 4 bases; unmatched junction bases: 9. CDR1 SGDLS and CDR2 YYNGEE come from the germline V gene. The CDR3 is made up of 16 amino acids. CDR3 region: CASSAHQGAGYNEQFF. Written as DNA, the CDR3 is TGTGCCAGCAGCGCACATCAGGGGGCAGGGTACAATGAGCAGTTCTTC.

This clonotype was counted between two and nine times. The chain employs TRBV5-1 and TRBJ2-3, with D perhaps TRBD1 or TRBD2 (6 bases each). CDR3 length: 15 amino acids. Trimming took off 4 bases at V and 2 bases at J, with 14 bases between the two ends. Germline values: CDR1 SGHRS, CDR2 YFSETQ. CDR3 protein: CASSLGASATDTQYF. CDR3 in DNA: TGCGCCAGCAGCCTGGGGGCTAGCGCCACAGATACGCAGTATTTT.

This clonotype was seen a few times. The genes are TRBV10-3 and TRBJ2-7, with 9 bases fitting TRBD2. The CDR3 has 14 residues. V lost 4 bases and J lost 1; bases outside the gene matches: 2. Germline CDR1 ENHRY, CDR2 SYGVKD. The CDR3: CAISGAGGSYEQYF. The CDR3 DNA follows: TGTGCCATCAGTGGGGCGGGGGGGTCCTACGAGCAGTACTTC.

This clonotype turned up a few times. This rearrangement joins TRBV12-3 or TRBV12-4 to TRBJ2-2; D remains unclear. V dropped 6 bases and J dropped 9 bases, with 8 bases sitting between them. CDR3 length equals 11 residues. In DNA, the CDR3 is TGTGCCAGCAGGATGGGTTGGGAGCTGTTTTTT. This sequence encodes CASRMGWELFF.

This clonotype was seen at least ten times. The V call is TRBV29-1, the J call TRBJ1-2, with D maybe TRBD1 (5 bases). V was clipped by 6 bases and J by 0 bases, with 14 bases between them. The CDR3 runs 14 residues. The germline V gene encodes CDR1 SQVTM and CDR2 ANQGSEA. The CDR3 DNA sequence: TGCAGCGTCGGGGACCAACTTCCTAACTATGGCTACACCTTC. The encoded protein is CSVGDQLPNYGYTF. Using reference TRBV29-1 and TRBJ1-2 for the parts outside the CDR3, the full variable domain is SAVISQKPSRDICQRGTSLTIQCQVDSQVTMMFWYRQQPGQSLTLIATANQGSEATYESGFVIDKFPISRPNLTFSTLTVSNMSPEDSSIYLCSVGDQLPNYGYTFGSGTRLTVV.

The chain is built from TRBV7-2 and TRBJ1-1; maybe TRBD1 (5 bases). In germline, CDR1 is SGHTA, CDR2 FQGNSA. The germline V and J ends were trimmed by 3 bases and 10 bases, with 18 bases remaining between them. There are 14 residues in the CDR3. As DNA, the CDR3 is TGTGCCAGCAGCTTCTCTCGAGGGGCCAATCGAGCTTTCTTT. This gives the protein CASSFSRGANRAFF.

The rearrangement uses TRBV4-2 and TRBJ1-2, with D perhaps matching TRBD1 (6 bases). Germline lookup yields CDR1 LGHNA and CDR2 YNFKEQ. The CDR3 extends over 15 amino acids. V shed 3 bases and J shed 8 bases, with 19 bases lying between them. The CDR3 spells CASSQVPLGGRGYTF. CDR3 nucleotides: TGTGCCAGCAGCCAGGTCCCGTTAGGGGGGCGGGGCTACACCTTC.